These 31 T cell receptor beta chains were all obtained from the same sample, sequenced in a study of CD8 T cells in ankylosing spondylitis (dated by TCRdb to the late 2010s). These receptors are not linked to any known antigen. Results the study describes overall, beyond this receptor: Blood from ankylosing spondylitis patients appeared to be characterized by a TCR beta motif composed of eight highly homologous amino acid variants.

To prepare the library, 5' RACE was applied. The data were produced on an Illumina HiSeq 2500. TCRdb trimmed the raw reads at Q25, called clones with MiXCR and kept productive beta chains. One record per CDR3 amino acid sequence lists the most common genes and DNA. The sample records roughly 300,000 distinct CDR3 sequences, around 7.6% of which are singletons. Clones ranked in the top ten supply 13% to 15% of the sample. The sequenced sample was blood, either unsorted or a sorted T cell fraction (not recorded which). These receptors were taken from a male donor with ankylosing spondylitis.

Here the CDR3 DNA reads TGTGCCAGCAGATTAAATTGGGCCGGGGAGCTGTTTTTT. It translates to CASRLNWAGELFF. This rearrangement joins TRBV7-2 to TRBJ2-2, with D uncertain. The V and J ends lost 6 bases and 6 bases respectively, with 11 bases between them. The CDR3 is 13 amino acids. Per the germline V gene, CDR1 is SGHTA and CDR2 is FQGNSA. Full variable domain (rest looked up from reference TRBV7-2 and TRBJ2-2): GAGVSQSPSNKVTEKGKDVELRCDPISGHTALYWYRQSLGQGLEFLIYFQGNSAPDKSGLPSDRFSAERTGGSVSTLTIQRTQQEDSAVYLCASRLNWAGELFFGEGSRLTVL.

The genes are TRBV5-6 and TRBJ2-7; no definite D call. This CDR3 comprises 14 residues. V was cut by 0 bases and J by 0 bases, with 7 bases left in between. Per the germline V gene, CDR1 is SGHDT and CDR2 is YYEEEE. The CDR3 DNA follows: TGTGCCAGCAGCTTGGGTTCTCCCTCCTACGAGCAGTACTTC. This translates into CASSLGSPSYEQYF. Complete variable domain (other parts from reference TRBV5-6 and TRBJ2-7): DAGVTQSPTHLIKTRGQQVTLRCSPKSGHDTVSWYQQALGQGPQFIFQYYEEEERQRGNFPDRFSGHQFPNYSSELNVNALLLGDSALYLCASSLGSPSYEQYFGPGTRLTVT.

The rearrangement links TRBV6-1 to TRBJ2-3; D perhaps matches TRBD1 (6 bases). Trimming stripped 5 bases from V and 2 bases from J, with 11 bases between. CDR3 size: 14 residues. CDR1 MNHNS and CDR2 SASEGT come from the germline V gene. CDR3 coding DNA: TGTGCCAGCAGTCGCGGACAGCCCACAGATACGCAGTATTTT. Translation: CASSRGQPTDTQYF.

CDR3 sequence reads: CASPPRRLDPYNEQFF. CDR3 coding DNA: TGTGCCAGCCCTCCCCGGCGGCTAGACCCATACAATGAGCAGTTCTTC. The V call is TRBV28, the J call TRBJ2-1, with D unresolved. The CDR3 extends over 16 amino acids. CDR1 MDHEN and CDR2 SYDVKM come from the germline V gene. The ends were cut back, 8 bases at V and 4 bases at J, with 21 bases in the middle.

In its sample, this clonotype was seen a few times. The CDR3: CASSKVEGGPYEQFF. Written as DNA, the CDR3 is TGTGCCAGCAGCAAAGTTGAGGGAGGGCCGTATGAGCAGTTCTTC. This chain uses TRBV21-1 with TRBJ2-1; the table's TRBD2 call for D was not verified on the DNA. TRBV21-1 is noted as a pseudogene. This CDR3 region has 15 residues.

This clonotype was recorded a few times. Since a much larger clone is just one base distant, this may be a read error. Since no conserved phenylalanine or tryptophan closes the CDR3, a read error is the likely cause. The J gene is TRBJ1-5, the V gene TRBV5-1; D gene unclear. Trimming removed 0 bases from V and 2 bases from J, with 3 bases in between. CDR3 size: 13 residues. Germline assignment: CDR1 SGHRS and CDR2 YFSETQ. CDR3 sequence (DNA): TGCGCCAGCAGCTTGGTCGGCAATCAGCCCCAGCATTGT. It yields the protein CASSLVGNQPQHC.

The rearrangement uses TRBV25-1 and TRBJ2-1, with a possible D match to TRBD2 (6 bases). Between the trimmed V and J ends, which lost 3 bases and 7 bases, there was a span of 10 bases. CDR1 is MGHDK and CDR2 is SYGVNS in the germline V gene. The CDR3 is made up of 13 amino acids. Written as DNA, the CDR3 is TGTGCCAGCAGTGACGTAGGGAGGAATGAGCAGTTCTTC. Translation gives CASSDVGRNEQFF. Drawing the rest from reference TRBV25-1 and TRBJ2-1, the complete variable domain is EADIYQTPRYLVIGTGKKITLECSQTMGHDKMYWYQQDPGMELHLIHYSYGVNSTEKGDLSSESTVSRIRTEHFPLTLESARPSHTSQYLCASSDVGRNEQFFGPGTRLTVL.

This chain connects TRBV2 to TRBJ2-1; 10 bases are shared with TRBD2. This CDR3 comprises 15 residues. Trimming cost V 6 bases and J 1 base; bases outside gene matches: 3. From germline, CDR1 is SNHLY and CDR2 FYNNEI. The CDR3 loop reads CASRVLAGSYNEQFF. The CDR3 DNA follows: TGTGCCAGCAGGGTACTAGCGGGGTCCTACAATGAGCAGTTCTTC.

In its sample, this clonotype was seen a few times. The chain links TRBV10-3 to TRBJ2-7; the D gene is possibly TRBD2 (6 bases). The CDR3 totals 12 residues. Trimming left V 10 bases short and J 3 bases short, with 13 bases between. CDR1 and CDR2 from the germline V gene are ENHRY and SYGVKD. This CDR3 is CATGGAGYEQYF. As DNA, the CDR3 is TGTGCCACCGGAGGGGCCGGCTACGAGCAGTACTTC.

The V gene is TRBV27, the J gene TRBJ2-1, with 7 nucleotides matching TRBD1. The CDR3 covers 14 residues. Germline values: CDR1 MNHEY, CDR2 SMNVEV (reference sequence). V lost 5 bases and J lost 6; bases outside the gene matches: 7. CDR3 nucleotides: TGTGCCAGCAGTACTACAGGGGTTTTCAATGAGCAGTTCTTC. It is translated as CASSTTGVFNEQFF.

This chain connects TRBV5-1 to TRBJ2-5; 7 nucleotides align to TRBD1. The CDR3 totals 15 residues. The germline CDR1 and CDR2 sequences are SGHRS and YFSETQ. The V segment lost 4 bases and the J segment 2 bases; nucleotides outside the gene matches: 8. The CDR3 DNA reads as TGCGCCAGCAGCCACCTGGACAGGATACAAGAGACCCAGTACTTC. The encoded protein is CASSHLDRIQETQYF. Full variable domain (outside the CDR3, taken from reference TRBV5-1 and TRBJ2-5): KAGVTQTPRYLIKTRGQQVTLSCSPISGHRSVSWYQQTPGQGLQFLFEYFSETQRNKGNFPGRFSGRQFSNSRSEMNVSTLELGDSALYLCASSHLDRIQETQYFGPGTRLLVL.

V gene TRBV25-1 combines with J gene TRBJ2-7; D gene uncertain. Germline V gene data show CDR1 as MGHDK and CDR2 as SYGVNS. The CDR3 is 14 amino acids. V lost 6 bases, J lost 2 bases, and 14 bases lay in between. This CDR3 is CASSPGYSPYEQYF. CDR3 DNA: TGTGCCAGCAGCCCCGGGTATAGTCCCTACGAGCAGTACTTC.

This clonotype was picked up a small number of times. This chain uses TRBV6-5 with TRBJ1-2; D unclear. Trimming pared 0 bases from V and 7 bases from J, leaving 12 bases between. Germline V gene sequence: CDR1 MNHEY, CDR2 SVGAGI. The CDR3 spans 14 residues. In DNA, the CDR3 is TGTGCCAGCAGTTACTCGACCGCGATACTTGGCTACACCTTC. Its protein is CASSYSTAILGYTF.

A few counts support this clonotype. The chain is built from TRBV20-1 and TRBJ2-7; TRBD1 matches 9 bases. CDR3 length: 17 residues. The V gene end was trimmed by 1 base and the J gene end by 4 bases; junction bases not matched to a gene: 14. CDR1 is DFQATT and CDR2 is SNEGSKA in the germline V gene (reference sequence). This CDR3 is CSARGGTGGTGIYEQYF. DNA for the CDR3: TGCAGTGCTAGAGGGGGGACAGGTGGGACAGGGATATACGAGCAGTACTTC.

Only a few counts were recorded for this clonotype. The chain recombines TRBV5-1 with TRBJ2-3; TRBD1 aligns across 8 bases. Trimming at V came to 7 bases and at J to 6 bases, leaving 13 bases not matched to a gene. Germline V gene lookup returns CDR1 SGHRS and CDR2 YFSETQ. CDR3 length: 15 amino acids. The CDR3 sequence is CASGYRTGLTDTQYF. In DNA form, the CDR3 reads TGCGCCAGCGGATACCGGACAGGGCTCACGGATACGCAGTATTTT.

This clonotype appeared a few times. The rearrangement joins TRBV29-1 to TRBJ2-1; no reliable D call. The CDR3 is 13 residues long. Germline V lookup: CDR1 SQVTM, CDR2 ANQGSEA. Between the trimmed V and J ends, which lost 1 base and 12 bases, there was a span of 16 bases. DNA of the CDR3: TGCAGCGTTGAAGCCTTCCGCACTGCGGCGCAGTTCTTC. Its translation is CSVEAFRTAAQFF.

This clonotype was counted many times. CDR3 loop: CASSAGDEQYF. CDR3 DNA: TGCGCCAGCAGCGCGGGAGACGAGCAGTACTTC. V and J are TRBV5-1 and TRBJ2-7, with 7 bases that match TRBD2. The junction had 0 bases not matched to a gene; V was cut back by 4 bases and J by 5 bases. The CDR3 runs to 11 residues. Per germline, CDR1 SGHRS and CDR2 YFSETQ.

This clonotype has at least ten counts. The chain combines TRBV7-6 with TRBJ2-1; unclear D gene. CDR3 size: 16 residues. In germline, CDR1 is SGHVS, CDR2 FNYEAQ. Trimming took 5 bases from V and 4 from J, leaving 18 bases between them. The CDR3 DNA follows: TGTGCCAGCAGCGCCCGCTCAGACGTCCAATACAATGAGCAGTTCTTC. This sequence encodes CASSARSDVQYNEQFF.

The chain links TRBV11-2 to TRBJ1-1; possibly TRBD1 for D (6 bases). From germline, CDR1 is SGHAT and CDR2 FQNNGV. The CDR3 length is 15 residues. The V end lost 6 bases, the J end lost 1 base, and 15 bases lay between the germline ends. The CDR3 region is CASSRGGGRNTEAFF. The CDR3 coding sequence is TGTGCCAGCAGTCGCGGCGGGGGCAGGAACACTGAAGCTTTCTTT.

This clonotype was seen a single time. This rearrangement joins TRBV20-1 to TRBJ1-1; the D is unclear. V dropped 3 bases and J dropped 2 bases, with 13 bases sitting between them. The germline CDR1 and CDR2 sequences are DFQATT and SNEGSKA (reference sequence). This CDR3 is 14 amino acids long. For the CDR3, the DNA is TGCAGTGCTAGGGCTGCAACACCCAACACTGAAGCTTTCTTT. Protein sequence: CSARAATPNTEAFF.

This clonotype has just a few counts. V is TRBV20-1 and J is TRBJ2-1; D is possibly TRBD1 (6 bases). The length of the CDR3 is 11 residues. Germline V gene sequence: CDR1 DFQATT, CDR2 SNEGSKA (reference sequence). CDR3 sequence: CRGASYNEQFF. The CDR3 nucleotides are TGCAGGGGGGCTTCTTACAATGAGCAGTTCTTC.

The chain couples TRBV4-1 to TRBJ2-1; TRBD2 agrees at 10 bases. CDR1 is MGHRA and CDR2 is YSYEKL in the germline V gene. The CDR3 has 16 amino acids. J was trimmed by 8 bases and V by 1 base; bases with no gene match: 8. The CDR3 sequence is CASSQGVLAGAHEQFF. CDR3 coding DNA: TGCGCCAGCAGCCAAGGGGTCCTAGCGGGAGCCCATGAGCAGTTCTTC.

This clonotype was seen many times. J is TRBJ1-5 and V is TRBV9; unclear D gene. The CDR3 runs 15 residues. The V gene lost 4 bases and the J gene lost 4 bases, with 15 bases spanning the gap. CDR1 is SGDLS and CDR2 is YYNGEE in the germline V gene. The CDR3 DNA reads TGTGCCAGCAGCCCCGGGATACGGGGTAATCAGCCCCAGCATTTT. Translation: CASSPGIRGNQPQHF.

There are a few counts of this clonotype. This sequence joins TRBV12-5 and TRBJ2-1; 10 bases match TRBD2. V shed 6 bases, J shed 8 bases, and the junction held 19 bases outside the gene matches. The CDR3 has 18 residues. Germline V gene data show CDR1 as LGHNT and CDR2 as FRNRAP. For the CDR3, the DNA is TGTGCTAGTGGCAACGGCGTATTGAGCGGGAGGGCCGTGGATGAGCAGTTCTTC. Protein sequence: CASGNGVLSGRAVDEQFF.

The CDR3 nucleotides read TGTGCCTGGAGTCGGGGGTTGGACTACGAGCAGTACTTC. Its protein product is CAWSRGLDYEQYF. J is TRBJ2-7 and V is TRBV30; D might be TRBD2 (6 bases). Germline CDR1 GTSNPN, CDR2 SVGIG (reference sequence). V lost 2 bases and J lost 3, with 11 bases in between. The CDR3 contains 13 residues.

This rearrangement joins TRBV11-2 to TRBJ2-3; possible D gene TRBD2, 6 bases. This CDR3 spans 17 amino acids. V was clipped by 0 bases and J by 2 bases, with 15 bases between them. CDR1 and CDR2 (germline): SGHAT, FQNNGV. CDR3 in amino acids: CASSLEAGTSFTDTQYF. In nucleotides, the CDR3 is TGTGCCAGCAGCTTAGAGGCAGGGACTTCCTTCACAGATACGCAGTATTTT.

The chain has TRBV5-1 and TRBJ1-2; D not resolved. V lost 0 bases and J 4 bases, leaving 7 bases between the germline ends. CDR1 and CDR2 from the germline V gene are SGHRS and YFSETQ. The CDR3 extends over 13 amino acids. CDR3 bases: TGCGCCAGCAGCTTGGAGGTCCCCTATGGCTACACCTTC. It yields the protein CASSLEVPYGYTF.

This chain links TRBV5-5 with TRBJ1-1; maybe TRBD1 (5 bases). Trimming took 5 bases from V and 7 from J, leaving 9 bases between them. The CDR3 extends over 11 amino acids. Germline assignment: CDR1 SGHKS and CDR2 YYEKEE (reference sequence). The CDR3 protein is CASRKDIEAFF. As DNA, the CDR3 is TGTGCCAGCAGGAAGGACATTGAAGCTTTCTTT. Complete variable domain (other parts from reference TRBV5-5 and TRBJ1-1): DAGVTQSPTHLIKTRGQQVTLRCSPISGHKSVSWYQQVLGQGPQFIFQYYEKEERGRGNFPDRFSARQFPNYSSELNVNALLLGDSALYLCASRKDIEAFFGQGTRLTVV.

The rearrangement joins TRBV12-3 or TRBV12-4 to TRBJ2-1; 10 bases line up with TRBD2. The CDR3 has 12 residues. V lost 6 bases to trimming and J lost 12 bases; unmatched junction nucleotides: 5. CDR3: CASSRASGGQFF. DNA of the CDR3: TGTGCCAGCAGCCGAGCTAGCGGGGGGCAGTTCTTC.

This clonotype was counted a few times. This rearrangement joins TRBV5-6 to TRBJ1-2, with D unresolved. V dropped 0 bases and J dropped 0 bases, with 3 bases sitting between them. Looked up from germline, CDR1 is SGHDT and CDR2 is YYEEEE. The CDR3 is made up of 13 amino acids. CDR3 nucleotide sequence: TGTGCCAGCAGCTTGGGACCTAACTATGGCTACACCTTC. Residues: CASSLGPNYGYTF.

This clonotype was picked up a small number of times. This chain joins TRBV7-2 and TRBJ1-5; D is undetermined. CDR3 length: 13 residues. The V and J ends lost 5 bases and 8 bases respectively, with 13 bases between them. Germline assignment: CDR1 SGHTA and CDR2 FQGNSA. This CDR3 is CASSLGGKEPQHF. Here the CDR3 DNA reads TGTGCCAGCAGCCTAGGTGGAAAGGAGCCCCAGCATTTT.